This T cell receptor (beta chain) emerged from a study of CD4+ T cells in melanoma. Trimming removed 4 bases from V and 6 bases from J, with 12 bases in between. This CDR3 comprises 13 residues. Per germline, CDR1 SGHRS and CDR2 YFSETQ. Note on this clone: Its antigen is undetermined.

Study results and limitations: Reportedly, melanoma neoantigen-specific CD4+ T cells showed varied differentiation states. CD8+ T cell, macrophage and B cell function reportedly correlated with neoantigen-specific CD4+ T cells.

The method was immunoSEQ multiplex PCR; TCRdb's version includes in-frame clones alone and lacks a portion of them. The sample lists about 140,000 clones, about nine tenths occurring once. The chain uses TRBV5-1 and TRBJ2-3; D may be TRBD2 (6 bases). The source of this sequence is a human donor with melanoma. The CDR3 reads CASSSRDSDTQYF. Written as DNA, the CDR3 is TGCGCCAGCAGCAGCCGGGACTCTGATACGCAGTATTTT.